This paragraph reports one T cell receptor beta chain. The sample is drawn from a study of blood T cell repertoires in COVID-19. The data were produced by immunoSEQ multiplex PCR, yet TCRdb's version contains in-frame clones alone and is incomplete. The repertoire includes around 50,000 clones, about four fifths of them detected once, and roughly 11% sits in the top ten. The Seattle site enrolled patients during active infection and followed them longitudinally. Trimming left V 4 bases short and J 1 base short, with 14 bases between. The germline gives CDR1 SGHRS, CDR2 YFSETQ. This CDR3 region has 15 residues.

What was sequenced was peripheral blood. The source of this sequence is a man older than 75 with COVID-19, enrolled during active disease. The genes are TRBV5-1 and TRBJ1-2; the D gene is possibly TRBD1 (5 bases). The CDR3 spells CASSPSLTDNYGYTF. The CDR3 DNA reads TGCGCCAGCAGCCCCTCCCTGACAGATAACTATGGCTACACCTTC.